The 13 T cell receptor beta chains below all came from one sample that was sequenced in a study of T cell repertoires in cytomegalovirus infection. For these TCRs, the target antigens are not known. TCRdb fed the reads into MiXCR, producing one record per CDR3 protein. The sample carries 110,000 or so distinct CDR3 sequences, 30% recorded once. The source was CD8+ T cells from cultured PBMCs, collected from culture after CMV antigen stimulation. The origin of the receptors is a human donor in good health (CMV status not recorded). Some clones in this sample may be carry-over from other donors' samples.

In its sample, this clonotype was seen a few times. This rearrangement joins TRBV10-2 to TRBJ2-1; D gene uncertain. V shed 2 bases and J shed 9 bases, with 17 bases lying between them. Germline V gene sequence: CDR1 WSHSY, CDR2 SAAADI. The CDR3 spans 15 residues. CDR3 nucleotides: TGCGCCAGCAGTGAGATGGATTCGAAGTCTAGTGAGCAGTTCTTC. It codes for CASSEMDSKSSEQFF.

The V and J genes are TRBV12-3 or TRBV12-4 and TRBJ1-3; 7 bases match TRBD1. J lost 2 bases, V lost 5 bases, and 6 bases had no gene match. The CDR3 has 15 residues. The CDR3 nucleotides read TGTGCCAGCAGTACACAGGGGTTACCTGGAAACACCATATATTTT. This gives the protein CASSTQGLPGNTIYF.

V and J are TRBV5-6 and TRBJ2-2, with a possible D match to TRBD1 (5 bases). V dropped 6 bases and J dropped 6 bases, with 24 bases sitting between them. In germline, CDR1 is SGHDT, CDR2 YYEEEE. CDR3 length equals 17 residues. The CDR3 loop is CASTFLGQGYTAGELFF. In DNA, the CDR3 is TGTGCCAGCACCTTTCTCGGCCAGGGATATACCGCCGGGGAGCTGTTTTTT.

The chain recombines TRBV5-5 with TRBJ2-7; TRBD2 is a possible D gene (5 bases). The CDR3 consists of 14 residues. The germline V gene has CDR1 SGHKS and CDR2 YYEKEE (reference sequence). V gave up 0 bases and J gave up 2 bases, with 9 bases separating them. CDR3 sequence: CASSLVREAYEQYF. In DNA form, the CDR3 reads TGTGCCAGCAGCTTGGTGAGGGAAGCCTACGAGCAGTACTTC.

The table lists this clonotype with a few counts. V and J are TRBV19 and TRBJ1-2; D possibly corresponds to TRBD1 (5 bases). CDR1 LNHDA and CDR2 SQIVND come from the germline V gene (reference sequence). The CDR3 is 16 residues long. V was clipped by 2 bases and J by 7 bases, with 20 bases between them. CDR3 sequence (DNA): TGTGCCAGTAGTATATATTTCGCGGGGCTCAGTGCTGGCTACACCTTC. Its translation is CASSIYFAGLSAGYTF. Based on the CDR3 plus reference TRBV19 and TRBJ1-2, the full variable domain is DGGITQSPKYLFRKEGQNVTLSCEQNLNHDAMYWYRQDPGQGLRLIYYSQIVNDFQKGDIAEGYSVSREKKESFPLTVTSAQKNPTAFYLCASSIYFAGLSAGYTFGSGTRLTVV.

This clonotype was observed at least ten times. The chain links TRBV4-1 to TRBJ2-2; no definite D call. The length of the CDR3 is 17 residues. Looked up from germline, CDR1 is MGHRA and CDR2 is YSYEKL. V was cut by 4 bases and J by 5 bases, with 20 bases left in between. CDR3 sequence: CASSPYWRSGLTGELFF. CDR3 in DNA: TGCGCCAGCAGCCCCTATTGGCGGTCCGGGTTGACCGGGGAGCTGTTTTTT.

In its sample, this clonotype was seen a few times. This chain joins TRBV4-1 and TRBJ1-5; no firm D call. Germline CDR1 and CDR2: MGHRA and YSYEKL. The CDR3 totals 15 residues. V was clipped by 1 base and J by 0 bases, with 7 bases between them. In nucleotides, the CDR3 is TGCGCCAGCAGCCAAGTGGCGGCTAGCAATCAGCCCCAGCATTTT. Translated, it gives CASSQVAASNQPQHF.

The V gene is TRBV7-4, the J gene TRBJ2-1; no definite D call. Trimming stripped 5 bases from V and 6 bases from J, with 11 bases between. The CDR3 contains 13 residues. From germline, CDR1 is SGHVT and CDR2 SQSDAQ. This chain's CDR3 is CASSLVAINEQFF. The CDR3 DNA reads TGTGCCAGCAGCCTAGTGGCCATCAATGAGCAGTTCTTC.

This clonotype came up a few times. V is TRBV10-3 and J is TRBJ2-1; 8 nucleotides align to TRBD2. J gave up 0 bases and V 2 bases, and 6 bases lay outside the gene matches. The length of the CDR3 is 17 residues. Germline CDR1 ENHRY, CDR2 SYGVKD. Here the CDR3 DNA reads TGTGCCATCAGTGAGACCGGGGGGGCGACCTCCTACAATGAGCAGTTCTTC. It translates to CAISETGGATSYNEQFF.

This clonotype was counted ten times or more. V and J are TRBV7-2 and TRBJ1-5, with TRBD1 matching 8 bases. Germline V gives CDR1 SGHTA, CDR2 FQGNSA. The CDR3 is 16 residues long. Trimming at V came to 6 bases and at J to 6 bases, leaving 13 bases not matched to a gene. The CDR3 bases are TGTGCCAGCAGTCCTATGACAGGGGCCTCGTCTCAGCCCCAGCATTTT. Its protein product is CASSPMTGASSQPQHF.

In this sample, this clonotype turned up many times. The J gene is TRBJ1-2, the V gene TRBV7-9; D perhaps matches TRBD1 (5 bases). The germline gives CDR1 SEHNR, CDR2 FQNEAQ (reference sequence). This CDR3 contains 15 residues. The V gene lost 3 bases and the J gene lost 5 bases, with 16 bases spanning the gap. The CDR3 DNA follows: TGTGCCAGCAGCTTTGGGACTGAGGCAACGTATGGCTACACCTTC. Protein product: CASSFGTEATYGYTF.

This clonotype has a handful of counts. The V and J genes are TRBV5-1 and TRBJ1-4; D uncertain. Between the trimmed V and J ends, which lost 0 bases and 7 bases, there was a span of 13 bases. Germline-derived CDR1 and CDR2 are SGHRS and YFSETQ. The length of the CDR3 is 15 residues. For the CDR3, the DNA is TGCGCCAGCAGCTTGGCAGGTAGTCAGGCTGAAAAACTGTTTTTT. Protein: CASSLAGSQAEKLFF.

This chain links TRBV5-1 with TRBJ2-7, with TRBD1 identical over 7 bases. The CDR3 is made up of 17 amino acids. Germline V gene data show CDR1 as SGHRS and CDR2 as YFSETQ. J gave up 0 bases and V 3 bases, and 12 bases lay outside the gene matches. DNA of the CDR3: TGCGCCAGCAGCTCTGACGACAGGGAGCCTCTCTCCTACGAGCAGTACTTC. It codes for CASSSDDREPLSYEQYF.